This T cell receptor (beta chain) was observed in a study of graft-versus-host responses after intestinal transplantation (dated by TCRdb to the early 2020s). Regarding the study in general: The transplants that recipients got were multivisceral, liver-intestinal, or isolated intestinal. Rather than being sequenced by the commercial service, samples from a few later patients were sequenced in-house on an Illumina MiSeq and processed with MiXCR. Anti-thymocyte globulin induction was given to all recipients, followed by maintenance tacrolimus and steroids for around three years. After intestinal transplantation, graft-versus-host and host-versus-graft alloreactive T cell clones were followed in the graft, circulation and bone marrow using bulk TCR-beta CDR3 sequencing. A cohort of around 25 intestinal transplant recipients, including one retransplant, was enrolled, and a few patients lacking pretransplant specimens were excluded. Alloreactive clones were identified by sequencing pre-transplant mixed lymphocyte reaction products and comparing these products with unstimulated pre-transplant donor and recipient T cells. Donor T cell macrochimerism was defined as a peak of at least 4% donor T cells among recipient peripheral blood mononuclear cells.

The method behind the library was the immunoSEQ multiplex PCR assay. For most patients, genomic DNA was isolated using the Qiagen DNeasy Blood and Tissue Kit and was shipped frozen to Adaptive Biotechnologies for TCR sequencing. Adaptive Biotechnologies carried out high-throughput TCR-beta CDR3 sequencing of genomic DNA for most patients. In the source study's methods: Adaptive's ImmunoSEQ software supplied the TCR sequencing data for around 19 patients, while MiXCR and VDJtools were used to process a few other patients. To correct CD4 versus CD8 sorting errors, sequences present in both subsets at a frequency ratio below 5:1 were removed. Because the origin of CDR3 nucleotide sequences shared between donor and recipient could not be assigned, those sequences were removed. To count as alloreactive, a clone needed at least 2-fold expansion over unstimulated cells and a minimum CFSE-low frequency of 0.002% (template counts) or 0.001% (read counts). Clones were considered mappable if detected in sequenced pre-transplant spleen, lymph node, or MLR CFSE-low populations of the donor or recipient. The cumulative frequency of alloreactive clones was calculated as a percentage of all sequences, weighted by copy number. TCRdb re-hosts the immuneACCESS table, in-frame sequences only. Its copies lack some clones; in the studies checked, an unresolved V gene accounts for under half of them, and the cause for the rest is not known. V, J and clone size are those of that table, while D and trimming were read from the DNA. This sample gives fewer than 120,000 clones in total; 85% to 95% of them show up just once. The leading ten clones occupy 0.45% to 0.65% of the sample.

What the time point label conveys for this sample: cells obtained before transplantation from donor or recipient. CD3+CD4+ and CD3+CD8+ populations were FACS-sorted from unstimulated pre-transplant donor and recipient cells taken from spleen or lymph nodes. For CDR1 and CDR2, the germline V gene lists SGHAT and FQNNGV. V loses 5 bases at its end and J loses 6 bases; junction bases beyond the gene matches: 11. The CDR3 starts with the cysteine, ends with the phenylalanine, and has 16 residues. The CDR3 DNA has 48 bases and is translated from base 1. As for this clone: It lacks a known antigen. No base quality values were provided; no much bigger clone lies one nucleotide off.

Broad study findings and their caveats: Early after transplant, peak levels of circulating GvH clones were associated with declines in HvG clones. In the allografts of patients with donor T cell macrochimerism, GvH to HvG T cell clonal ratios were high. GvH clones were found in recipient bone marrow, and some of the GvH clones appeared earlier in ileal mucosa or blood, which is consistent with an intestinal mucosal origin. Conclusions were limited by the relatively low number and heterogeneity of intestinal transplant patients.

The receptor chain draws on TRBV11-2 and TRBJ2-3, with 10 bases matching TRBD2. The sample here was unstimulated CD8+ T cells sorted from spleen or lymph node cells, taken before intestinal transplant. This receptor was taken from a human donor who received an intestinal transplant. The CDR3 reads CASSLASGGPRDTQYF. The DNA is as follows: TGTGCCAGCAGCCTCGCTAGCGGGGGTCCACGGGATACGCAGTATTTT.